These 26 T cell receptor beta chains originate from one sample sequenced in a study of T-cell memory formation after mild COVID-19. TCRdb re-called the 5' RACE reads through MiXCR, storing one row per CDR3 protein. The table has about half a million distinct CDR3 sequences, 15% to 20% seen once. The source material was PBMCs or a T cell subset sorted from them (not recorded which). The receptors come from an adult woman who had mild COVID-19 (a few samples of this study predate the infection). Cell type and time point are not known.

The chain combines TRBV7-2 with TRBJ2-3; 9 bases agree with TRBD1. Germline V gene lookup returns CDR1 SGHTA and CDR2 FQGNSA. This CDR3 has 14 amino acids. V shed 8 bases and J 4 bases; nucleotides not matched to a gene: 7. The CDR3 coding sequence is TGTGCCAGCGGAGGGACAGGGAGTGCAGATACGCAGTATTTT. Encoded protein: CASGGTGSADTQYF.

This clonotype was seen a handful of times. The V call is TRBV30, the J call TRBJ2-1; TRBD1 agrees at 8 bases. This CDR3 region has 14 residues. V lost 4 bases to trimming and J lost 7 bases; unmatched junction nucleotides: 9. In germline, CDR1 is GTSNPN, CDR2 SVGIG (reference sequence). CDR3 in DNA: TGTGCCTGGAACCCGACTGGACAGGGTAATGAGCAGTTCTTC. Translating it yields CAWNPTGQGNEQFF.

This clonotype was counted at least ten times. The chain joins TRBV20-1 to TRBJ2-1; unclear D gene. The CDR3 runs to 11 residues. Germline lookup yields CDR1 DFQATT and CDR2 SNEGSKA (reference sequence). V lost 6 bases to trimming and J lost 4 bases, with 7 bases between them. The CDR3 bases are TGCAGTGCCACACTATACAATGAGCAGTTCTTC. This encodes CSATLYNEQFF.

The genes are TRBV6-6 and TRBJ2-7; D gene unclear. V lost 2 bases and J 1 base, leaving 6 bases between the germline ends. Per the germline V gene, CDR1 is MNHNY and CDR2 is SVGAGI (reference sequence). This CDR3 region has 13 residues. In nucleotides, the CDR3 is TGTGCCAGCAGTTACCAGGAATCCTACGAGCAGTACTTC. Translation: CASSYQESYEQYF.

This clonotype was observed at least ten times. The gene calls are TRBV11-2 and TRBJ2-1; D might be TRBD1 or TRBD2, each matching 5 bases. CDR3 size: 15 residues. Germline V CDR1 and CDR2: SGHAT, FQNNGV. Trimming shortened V by 1 base and J by 5 bases, and 12 bases separated the two germline ends. CDR3 coding DNA: TGTGCCAGCAGCTTAGTTACCGGGGCCGACAATGAGCAGTTCTTC. It encodes CASSLVTGADNEQFF.

CDR3 loop: CASSLESTGQAGNTIYF. The CDR3 DNA sequence: TGTGCCAGCAGCTTGGAGTCTACAGGGCAGGCTGGAAACACCATATATTTT. This chain uses TRBV5-5 with TRBJ1-3; possible D gene TRBD1, 6 bases. This CDR3 region has 17 residues. The V and J ends lost 0 bases and 2 bases respectively, with 15 bases between them. Germline-derived CDR1 and CDR2 are SGHKS and YYEKEE (reference sequence).

This clonotype was picked up a small number of times. The chain uses TRBV4-3 and TRBJ2-1, with D possibly being TRBD2 (5 bases). The ends were cut back, 0 bases at V and 4 bases at J, with 10 bases in the middle. Germline V CDR1 and CDR2: LGHNA, YSLEER. This CDR3 is 15 amino acids long. The CDR3 loop reads CASSQDRQRYNEQFF. As DNA, the CDR3 is TGCGCCAGCAGCCAAGATAGGCAGCGGTACAATGAGCAGTTCTTC.

This clonotype was seen many times. This chain joins TRBV24-1 and TRBJ2-3, with D possibly TRBD1 on 5 matching bases. The CDR3 is made up of 15 amino acids. Germline V gene lookup returns CDR1 KGHDR and CDR2 SFDVKD. Deletions cut 3 bases from V and 2 bases from J, with 11 bases between. CDR3 protein: CATSDEDKNTDTQYF. For the CDR3, the DNA is TGTGCCACCAGTGATGAGGACAAAAACACAGATACGCAGTATTTT.

This clonotype was seen a handful of times. This sequence joins TRBV29-1 and TRBJ2-1, with 8 bases matching TRBD1. The V and J ends lost 6 bases and 4 bases, in that order; junction bases with no gene match: 8. The germline CDR1 and CDR2 sequences are SQVTM and ANQGSEA. The CDR3 is 14 amino acids. The CDR3 nucleotides read TGCAGCGTGCCGGACAGGGCCAATTACAATGAGCAGTTCTTC. Amino acid sequence: CSVPDRANYNEQFF.

This clonotype was seen many times. The chain employs TRBV6-2 or TRBV6-3 and TRBJ2-3, with 7 bases matching TRBD2. This CDR3 has 16 residues. V shed 3 bases, J shed 2 bases, and the junction held 8 bases outside the gene matches. The germline gives CDR1 MNHEY, CDR2 SVGEGT. The CDR3 nucleotides are TGTGCCAGCAGTTATCCTACCGCGGGAGCCACAGATACGCAGTATTTT. Translating it yields CASSYPTAGATDTQYF.

This clonotype has only a few counts. The rearrangement joins TRBV30 to TRBJ2-1; no clear D gene. Per germline, CDR1 GTSNPN and CDR2 SVGIG (reference sequence). The CDR3 sequence is 13 residues long. V was shortened by 5 bases and J by 1 base, with 9 bases between the two germline ends. The CDR3 nucleotides are TGTGCCTGGGATAGTGATTCCTACAATGAGCAGTTCTTC. Translating gives CAWDSDSYNEQFF.

Only a few counts were recorded for this clonotype. The chain couples TRBV5-1 to TRBJ2-3, with D possibly matching TRBD2 (7 bases). The germline V gene has CDR1 SGHRS and CDR2 YFSETQ. The CDR3 loop spans 17 amino acids. V shed 0 bases and J shed 0 bases, with 14 bases lying between them. For the CDR3, the DNA is TGCGCCAGCAGCTTGGAGTCGGCGGGGGCCAGCACAGATACGCAGTATTTT. Translating gives CASSLESAGASTDTQYF.

This sequence joins TRBV29-1 and TRBJ1-1; 8 nucleotides align to TRBD1. The germline gives CDR1 SQVTM, CDR2 ANQGSEA. The trim removed 5 bases at V and 5 bases at J, leaving 13 bases unmatched. The CDR3 is 15 amino acids. The CDR3 region is CSVRGTTGGWTEAFF. The DNA of the CDR3 is TGCAGCGTTCGGGGTACCACAGGGGGTTGGACTGAAGCTTTCTTT.

This clonotype was detected a few times. The V gene is TRBV4-3, the J gene TRBJ1-2; D gene uncertain. V lost 0 bases, J lost 2 bases, and 4 bases lay in between. The CDR3 extends over 13 amino acids. Germline V gives CDR1 LGHNA, CDR2 YSLEER. The DNA for the CDR3 is TGCGCCAGCAGCCAAGACTTCAACTATGGCTACACCTTC. It is translated as CASSQDFNYGYTF.

This clonotype was detected only a few times. The chain has TRBV6-5 and TRBJ2-7, with D perhaps TRBD2 (5 bases). CDR3 length: 13 residues. Germline-derived CDR1 and CDR2 are MNHEY and SVGAGI. V was trimmed by 8 bases and J by 2 bases, leaving 13 bases between them. The CDR3 DNA reads as TGTGCCAGCGGGCGGGTTATAGCCTACGAGCAGTACTTC. This gives the protein CASGRVIAYEQYF.

This clonotype was detected only a few times. V is TRBV4-1 and J is TRBJ2-1; no definite D call. Germline V CDR1 and CDR2: MGHRA, YSYEKL. Deletions cut 1 base from V and 0 bases from J, with 13 bases between. The length of the CDR3 is 17 residues. The CDR3 is CASSQGRAARSYNEQFF. CDR3 nucleotides: TGCGCCAGCAGCCAAGGTAGGGCAGCTCGCTCCTACAATGAGCAGTTCTTC.

The chain couples TRBV12-3 or TRBV12-4 to TRBJ1-2; TRBD1 matches 10 bases. The CDR3 runs 17 residues. Trimming took 0 bases from V and 2 from J; bases not matched to a gene: 6. The CDR3 DNA follows: TGTGCCAGCAGTTTAGCGCGGACAGGGGGAGAGAACTATGGCTACACCTTC. This sequence encodes CASSLARTGGENYGYTF.

This clonotype turned up a few times. The chain has TRBV24-1 and TRBJ2-1; D gene ambiguous. Germline V gives CDR1 KGHDR, CDR2 SFDVKD. The CDR3 is 17 amino acids. Trimming pared 3 bases from V and 0 bases from J, leaving 14 bases between. The CDR3, as DNA: TGTGCCACCAGTGATGGTACTCTGGGAAGCTCCTACAATGAGCAGTTCTTC. As protein: CATSDGTLGSSYNEQFF.

The J gene is TRBJ1-5, the V gene TRBV6-9; D gene ambiguous. CDR1 is MNHGY and CDR2 is SVAAGI in the germline V gene. This CDR3 region has 20 residues. V was shortened by 7 bases and J by 0 bases, with 28 bases between the two germline ends. CDR3 sequence reads: CASISPIHGKETYSNQPQHF. The CDR3, as DNA: TGTGCCAGCATCTCCCCGATCCACGGGAAGGAGACGTATAGCAATCAGCCCCAGCATTTT.

V and J are TRBV7-6 and TRBJ2-3, with D tentatively TRBD1 (5 bases). The CDR3 extends over 15 amino acids. V was clipped by 4 bases and J by 0 bases, with 11 bases between them. The germline V gene has CDR1 SGHVS and CDR2 FNYEAQ. The CDR3 sequence is CASSSLWGSTDTQYF. For the CDR3, the DNA is TGTGCCAGCAGCTCCTTATGGGGCAGCACAGATACGCAGTATTTT.

This clonotype was observed many times. The rearrangement joins TRBV30 to TRBJ2-7; TRBD2 matches 11 bases. The CDR3 loop spans 17 amino acids. Germline V gene sequence: CDR1 GTSNPN, CDR2 SVGIG (reference sequence). The ends lost 2 bases at V and 6 bases at J; junction bases unmatched: 15. CDR3 in amino acids: CAWSLQYSGRALFEQYF. CDR3 sequence (DNA): TGTGCCTGGAGTCTCCAATATAGCGGGAGGGCCCTCTTCGAGCAGTACTTC. Full variable domain (remainder filled in from reference TRBV30 and TRBJ2-7): SQTIHQWPATLVQPVGSPLSLECTVEGTSNPNLYWYRQAAGRGLQLLFYSVGIGQISSEVPQNLSASRPQDRQFILSSKKLLLSDSGFYLCAWSLQYSGRALFEQYFGPGTRLTVT.

The J gene is TRBJ2-5, the V gene TRBV6-5, with 7 bases matching TRBD2. Germline values: CDR1 MNHEY, CDR2 SVGAGI. With 6 bases clipped from V and 4 bases from J, the junction kept 11 bases outside the gene matches. CDR3 length equals 15 residues. The CDR3 reads CASSEEGWEGETQYF. The CDR3, as DNA: TGTGCCAGCAGCGAAGAGGGGTGGGAGGGAGAGACCCAGTACTTC.

Many counts were recorded for this clonotype. The chain has TRBV7-9 and TRBJ2-3, with 8 bases that match TRBD2. The CDR3 totals 14 residues. CDR1 is SEHNR, CDR2 FQNEAQ, per germline (reference sequence). Germline trimming cut 2 bases from V and 4 bases from J; bases unmatched to any gene: 2. The CDR3 region has the DNA TGTGCCAGCAGCTTAAGCGGGAGCTCAGATACGCAGTATTTT. Amino acid sequence: CASSLSGSSDTQYF. Full variable domain (remainder filled in from reference TRBV7-9 and TRBJ2-3): DTGVSQNPRHKITKRGQNVTFRCDPISEHNRLYWYRQTLGQGPEFLTYFQNEAQLEKSRLLSDRFSAERPKGSFSTLEIQRTEQGDSAMYLCASSLSGSSDTQYFGPGTRLTVL.

The chain combines TRBV27 with TRBJ2-1; D is perhaps TRBD2 (5 bases). Germline CDR1 is MNHEY and CDR2 is SMNVEV (reference sequence). V lost 6 bases, J lost 5 bases, and 17 bases lay in between. This CDR3 is 15 amino acids long. The CDR3 is CASSPLRHGDNEQFF. The CDR3, as DNA: TGTGCCAGCAGCCCTCTCCGGCACGGGGACAATGAGCAGTTCTTC.

This clonotype was counted only a few times. The chain recombines TRBV5-1 with TRBJ1-1; D perhaps matches TRBD1 (5 bases). Germline lookup yields CDR1 SGHRS and CDR2 YFSETQ. V lost 6 bases and J 3 bases, leaving 12 bases between the germline ends. The CDR3 runs 13 residues. The CDR3 nucleotides are TGCGCCAGCAAGGGTACGGGGGACACTGAAGCTTTCTTT. Protein product: CASKGTGDTEAFF.

The gene calls are TRBV9 and TRBJ2-1, with TRBD2 as a possible D gene (6 bases). Germline V CDR1 and CDR2: SGDLS, YYNGEE. The CDR3 contains 13 residues. V lost 4 bases to trimming and J lost 8 bases, with 13 bases between them. The DNA for the CDR3 is TGTGCCAGCAGCCCCGGCCTAGCGCATGAGCAGTTCTTC. Translated, it gives CASSPGLAHEQFF.